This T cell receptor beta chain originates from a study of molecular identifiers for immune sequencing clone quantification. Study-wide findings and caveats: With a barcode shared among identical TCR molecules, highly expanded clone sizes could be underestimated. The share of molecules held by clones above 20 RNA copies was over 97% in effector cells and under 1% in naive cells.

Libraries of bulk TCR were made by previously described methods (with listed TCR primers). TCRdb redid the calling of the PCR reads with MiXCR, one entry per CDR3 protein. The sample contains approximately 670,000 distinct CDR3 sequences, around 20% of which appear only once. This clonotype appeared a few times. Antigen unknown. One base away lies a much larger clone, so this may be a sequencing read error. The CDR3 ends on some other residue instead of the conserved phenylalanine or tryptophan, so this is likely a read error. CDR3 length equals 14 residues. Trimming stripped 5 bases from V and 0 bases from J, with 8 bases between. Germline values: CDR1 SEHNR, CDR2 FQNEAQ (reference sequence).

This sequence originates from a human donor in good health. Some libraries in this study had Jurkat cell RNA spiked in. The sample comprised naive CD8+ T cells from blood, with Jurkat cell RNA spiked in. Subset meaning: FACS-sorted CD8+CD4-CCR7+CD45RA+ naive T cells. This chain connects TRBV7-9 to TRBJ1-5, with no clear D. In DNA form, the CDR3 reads TGTGCCAGCAGCCCGACGGATAGCAATCAGCCCCAGCATCTT. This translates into CASSPTDSNQPQHL.